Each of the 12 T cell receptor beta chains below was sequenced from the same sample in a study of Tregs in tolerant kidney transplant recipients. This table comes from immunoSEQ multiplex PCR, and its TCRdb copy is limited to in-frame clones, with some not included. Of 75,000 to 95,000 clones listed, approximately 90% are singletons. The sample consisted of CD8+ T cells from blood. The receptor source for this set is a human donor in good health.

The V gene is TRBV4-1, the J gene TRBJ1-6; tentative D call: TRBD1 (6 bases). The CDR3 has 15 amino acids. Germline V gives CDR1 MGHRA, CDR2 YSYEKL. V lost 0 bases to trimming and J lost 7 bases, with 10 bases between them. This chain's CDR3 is CASSQEGGWNSPLHF. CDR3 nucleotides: TGCGCCAGCAGCCAAGAGGGGGGCTGGAATTCACCCCTCCACTTT.

The CDR3 coding sequence is TGTGCCAGCAGCCTTAGTCAGGGTTACACCGGGGAGCTGTTTTTT. This encodes CASSLSQGYTGELFF. V usage is TRBV5-6 and J usage is TRBJ2-2; tentatively, D is TRBD1 (5 bases). The germline gives CDR1 SGHDT, CDR2 YYEEEE. This CDR3 has 15 amino acids. Deletions cut 4 bases from V and 3 bases from J, with 13 bases between.

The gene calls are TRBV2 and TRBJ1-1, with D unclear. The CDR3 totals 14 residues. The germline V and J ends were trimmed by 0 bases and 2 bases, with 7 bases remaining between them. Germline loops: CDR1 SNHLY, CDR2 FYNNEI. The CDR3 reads CASSEAPTNTEAFF. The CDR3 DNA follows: TGTGCCAGCAGTGAAGCGCCGACAAACACTGAAGCTTTCTTT.

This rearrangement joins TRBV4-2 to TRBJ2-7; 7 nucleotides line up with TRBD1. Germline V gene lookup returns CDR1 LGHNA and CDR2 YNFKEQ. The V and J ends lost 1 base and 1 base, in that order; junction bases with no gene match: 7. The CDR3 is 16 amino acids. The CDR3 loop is CASSQVEGAESYEQYF. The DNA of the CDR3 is TGTGCCAGCAGCCAAGTAGAGGGGGCTGAATCCTACGAGCAGTACTTC.

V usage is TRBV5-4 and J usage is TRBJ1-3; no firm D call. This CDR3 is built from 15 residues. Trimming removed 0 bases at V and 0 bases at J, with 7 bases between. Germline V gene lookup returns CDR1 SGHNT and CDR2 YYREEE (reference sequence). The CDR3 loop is CASSLAGYSGNTIYF. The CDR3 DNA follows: TGTGCCAGCAGCTTGGCGGGGTACTCTGGAAACACCATATATTTT.

CDR3: CASSELGNTEAFF. The DNA of the CDR3 is TGTGCCAGCAGCGAATTGGGGAACACTGAAGCTTTCTTT. V gene TRBV6-1 combines with J gene TRBJ1-1; no definite D call. Germline V gene lookup returns CDR1 MNHNS and CDR2 SASEGT. The ends were cut back, 6 bases at V and 1 base at J, with 9 bases in the middle. CDR3 length: 13 residues.

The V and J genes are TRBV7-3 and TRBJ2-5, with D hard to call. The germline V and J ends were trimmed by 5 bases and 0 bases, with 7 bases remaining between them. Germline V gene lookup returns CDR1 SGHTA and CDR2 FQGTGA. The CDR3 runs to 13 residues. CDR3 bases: TGTGCCAGCAGCCAGATGTACCAAGAGACCCAGTACTTC. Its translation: CASSQMYQETQYF.

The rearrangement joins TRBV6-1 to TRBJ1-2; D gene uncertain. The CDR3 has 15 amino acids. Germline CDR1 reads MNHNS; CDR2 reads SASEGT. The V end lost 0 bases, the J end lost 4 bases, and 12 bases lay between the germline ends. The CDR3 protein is CASSEAPTESYGYTF. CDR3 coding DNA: TGTGCCAGCAGTGAAGCGCCGACCGAGAGCTATGGCTACACCTTC.

The CDR3 region has the DNA TGTGCCAGCAGCGGATACTCAGATACGCAGTATTTT. Protein: CASSGYSDTQYF. The chain joins TRBV9 to TRBJ2-3; D call uncertain. The CDR3 totals 12 residues. CDR1 SGDLS and CDR2 YYNGEE come from the germline V gene. The ends were cut back, 3 bases at V and 4 bases at J, with 6 bases in the middle.

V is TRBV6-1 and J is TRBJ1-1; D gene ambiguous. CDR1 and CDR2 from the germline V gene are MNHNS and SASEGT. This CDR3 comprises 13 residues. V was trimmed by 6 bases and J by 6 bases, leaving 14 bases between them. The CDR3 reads CASRETPHSEAFF. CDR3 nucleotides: TGTGCCAGCAGAGAGACACCACACTCTGAAGCTTTCTTT.

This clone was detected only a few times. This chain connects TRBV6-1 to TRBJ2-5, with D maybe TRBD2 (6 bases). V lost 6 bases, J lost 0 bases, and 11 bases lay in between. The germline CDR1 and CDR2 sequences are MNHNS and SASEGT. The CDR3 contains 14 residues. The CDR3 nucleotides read TGTGCCAGCAGGGAGGGACGGGACCAAGAGACCCAGTACTTC. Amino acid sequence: CASREGRDQETQYF.

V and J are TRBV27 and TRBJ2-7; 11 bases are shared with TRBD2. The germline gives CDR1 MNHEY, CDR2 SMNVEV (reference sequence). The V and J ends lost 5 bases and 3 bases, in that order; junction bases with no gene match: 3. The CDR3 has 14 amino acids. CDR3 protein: CASSEGLAVYEQYF. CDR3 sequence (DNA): TGTGCCAGCAGTGAGGGACTAGCGGTCTACGAGCAGTACTTC.